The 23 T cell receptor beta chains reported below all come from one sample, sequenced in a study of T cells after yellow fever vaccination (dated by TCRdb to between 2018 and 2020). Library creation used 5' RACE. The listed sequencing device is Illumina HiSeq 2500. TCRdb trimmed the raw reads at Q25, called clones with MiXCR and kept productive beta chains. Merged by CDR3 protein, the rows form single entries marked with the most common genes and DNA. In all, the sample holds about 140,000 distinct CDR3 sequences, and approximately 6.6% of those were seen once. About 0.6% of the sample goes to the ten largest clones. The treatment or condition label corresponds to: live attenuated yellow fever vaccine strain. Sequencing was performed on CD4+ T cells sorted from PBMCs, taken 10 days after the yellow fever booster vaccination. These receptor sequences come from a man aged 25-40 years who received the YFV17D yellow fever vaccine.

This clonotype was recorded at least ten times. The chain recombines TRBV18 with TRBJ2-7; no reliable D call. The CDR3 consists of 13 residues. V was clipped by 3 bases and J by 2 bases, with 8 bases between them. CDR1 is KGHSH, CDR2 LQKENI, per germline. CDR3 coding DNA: TGTGCCAGCTCACCCCGGACCACCTACGAGCAGTACTTC. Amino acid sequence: CASSPRTTYEQYF.

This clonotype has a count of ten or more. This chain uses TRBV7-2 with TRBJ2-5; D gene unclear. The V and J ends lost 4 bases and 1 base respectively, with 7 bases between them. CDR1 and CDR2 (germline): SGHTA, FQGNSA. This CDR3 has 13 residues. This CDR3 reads CASSSKGQETQYF. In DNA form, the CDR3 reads TGTGCCAGCAGCTCCAAAGGCCAAGAGACCCAGTACTTC.

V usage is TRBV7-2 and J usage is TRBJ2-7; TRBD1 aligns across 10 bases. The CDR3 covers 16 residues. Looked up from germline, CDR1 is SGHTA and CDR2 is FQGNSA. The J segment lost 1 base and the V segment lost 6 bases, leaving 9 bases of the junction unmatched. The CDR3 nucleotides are TGTGCCAGCAGTCGTCATCGGGACAGGGGATCCTACGAGCAGTACTTC. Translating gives CASSRHRDRGSYEQYF.

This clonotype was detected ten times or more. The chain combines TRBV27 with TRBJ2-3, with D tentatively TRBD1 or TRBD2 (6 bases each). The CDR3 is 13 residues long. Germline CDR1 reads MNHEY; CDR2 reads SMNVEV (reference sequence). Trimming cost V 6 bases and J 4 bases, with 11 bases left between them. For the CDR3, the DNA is TGTGCCAGCAGGAGGGGGAGGTCAGATACGCAGTATTTT. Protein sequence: CASRRGRSDTQYF.

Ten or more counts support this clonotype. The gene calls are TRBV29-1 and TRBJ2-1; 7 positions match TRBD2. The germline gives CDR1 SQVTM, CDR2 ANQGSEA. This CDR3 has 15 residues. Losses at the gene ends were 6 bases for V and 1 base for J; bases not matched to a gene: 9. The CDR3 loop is CSVAKGGRSYNEQFF. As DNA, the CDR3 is TGCAGCGTAGCCAAGGGCGGGAGATCCTACAATGAGCAGTTCTTC.

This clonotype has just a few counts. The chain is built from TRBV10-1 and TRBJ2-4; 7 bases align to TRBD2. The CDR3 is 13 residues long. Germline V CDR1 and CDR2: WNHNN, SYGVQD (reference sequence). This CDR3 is CAPKPGLEYIQYF. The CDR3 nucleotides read TGCGCGCCGAAACCAGGACTAGAGTACATTCAGTACTTC.

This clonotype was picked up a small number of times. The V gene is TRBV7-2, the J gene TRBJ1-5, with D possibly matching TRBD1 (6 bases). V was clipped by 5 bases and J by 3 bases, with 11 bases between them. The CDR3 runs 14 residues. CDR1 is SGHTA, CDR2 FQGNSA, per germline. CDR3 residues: CASSIGQTNQPQHF. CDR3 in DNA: TGTGCCAGCAGCATCGGACAGACCAATCAGCCCCAGCATTTT.

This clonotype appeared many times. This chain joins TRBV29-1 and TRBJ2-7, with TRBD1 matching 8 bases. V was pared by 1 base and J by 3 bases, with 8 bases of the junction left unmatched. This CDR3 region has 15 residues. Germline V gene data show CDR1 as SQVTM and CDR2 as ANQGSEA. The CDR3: CSVEGVRGRDYEQYF. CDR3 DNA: TGCAGCGTTGAAGGGGTCAGGGGGCGCGACTACGAGCAGTACTTC.

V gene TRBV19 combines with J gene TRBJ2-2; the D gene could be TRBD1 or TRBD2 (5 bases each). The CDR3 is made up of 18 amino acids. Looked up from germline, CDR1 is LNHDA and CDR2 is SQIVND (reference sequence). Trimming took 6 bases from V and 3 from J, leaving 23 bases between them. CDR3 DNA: TGTGCCAGTAGCCCAAGGGGCCGGGGCCGGACTGACACCGGGGAGCTGTTTTTT. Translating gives CASSPRGRGRTDTGELFF.

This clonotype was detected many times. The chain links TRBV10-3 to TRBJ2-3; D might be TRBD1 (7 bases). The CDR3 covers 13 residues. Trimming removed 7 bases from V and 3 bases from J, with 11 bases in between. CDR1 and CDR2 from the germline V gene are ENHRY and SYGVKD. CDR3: CAIMEGATDTQYF. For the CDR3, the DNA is TGTGCCATCATGGAGGGGGCAACAGATACGCAGTATTTT.

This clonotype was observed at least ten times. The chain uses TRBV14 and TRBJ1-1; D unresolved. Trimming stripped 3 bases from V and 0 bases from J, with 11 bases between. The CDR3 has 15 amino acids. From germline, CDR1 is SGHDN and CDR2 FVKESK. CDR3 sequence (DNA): TGTGCCAGCAGCCAGCGGAAAGGGTTGAACACTGAAGCTTTCTTT. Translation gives CASSQRKGLNTEAFF.

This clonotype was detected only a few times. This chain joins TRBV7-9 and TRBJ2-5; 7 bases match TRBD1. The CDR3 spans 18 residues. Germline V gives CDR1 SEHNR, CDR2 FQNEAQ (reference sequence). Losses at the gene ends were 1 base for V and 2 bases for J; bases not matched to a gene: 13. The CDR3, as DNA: TGTGCCAGCAGCTTAGTGTATCGGACAGGACCGGGACAAGAGACCCAGTACTTC. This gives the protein CASSLVYRTGPGQETQYF.

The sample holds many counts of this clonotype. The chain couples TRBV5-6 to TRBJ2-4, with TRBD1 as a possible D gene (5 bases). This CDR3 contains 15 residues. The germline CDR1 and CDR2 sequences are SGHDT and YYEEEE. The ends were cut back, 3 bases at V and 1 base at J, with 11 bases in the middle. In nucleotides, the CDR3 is TGTGCCAGCAGCTGGAGACAGACGGCCAAAAACATTCAGTACTTC. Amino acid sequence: CASSWRQTAKNIQYF.

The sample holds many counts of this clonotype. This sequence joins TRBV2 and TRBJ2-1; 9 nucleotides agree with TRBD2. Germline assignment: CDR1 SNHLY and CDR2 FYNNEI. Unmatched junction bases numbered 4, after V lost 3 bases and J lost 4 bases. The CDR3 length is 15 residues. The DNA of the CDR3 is TGTGCCAGCAGTGAGGGGACTAGCCCATACAATGAGCAGTTCTTC. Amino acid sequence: CASSEGTSPYNEQFF.

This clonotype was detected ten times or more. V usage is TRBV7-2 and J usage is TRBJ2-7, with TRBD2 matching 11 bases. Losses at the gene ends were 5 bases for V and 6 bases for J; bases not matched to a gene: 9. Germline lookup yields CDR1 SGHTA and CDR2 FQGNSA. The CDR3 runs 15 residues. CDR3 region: CASSLATSGSSEQYF. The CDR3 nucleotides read TGTGCCAGCAGCCTGGCCACTAGCGGGAGTAGCGAGCAGTACTTC.

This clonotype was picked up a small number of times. The CDR3 nucleotides read TGTGCCTGGAGCCCCATCCTACAGGGCTCGGATACGCAGTATTTT. As protein: CAWSPILQGSDTQYF. This chain joins TRBV30 and TRBJ2-3; possible D gene TRBD1, 6 bases. This CDR3 is 15 amino acids long. Germline V gene data show CDR1 as GTSNPN and CDR2 as SVGIG (reference sequence). Trimming stripped 3 bases from V and 6 bases from J, with 19 bases between.

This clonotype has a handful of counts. The CDR3 is CASSHGGGNQPQHF. CDR3 DNA: TGTGCCAGCAGCCACGGGGGGGGCAATCAGCCCCAGCATTTT. This rearrangement joins TRBV7-9 to TRBJ1-5, with D maybe TRBD1 (5 bases). Germline V gene lookup returns CDR1 SEHNR and CDR2 FQNEAQ (reference sequence). The CDR3 length is 14 residues. Trimming pared 5 bases from V and 2 bases from J, leaving 10 bases between.

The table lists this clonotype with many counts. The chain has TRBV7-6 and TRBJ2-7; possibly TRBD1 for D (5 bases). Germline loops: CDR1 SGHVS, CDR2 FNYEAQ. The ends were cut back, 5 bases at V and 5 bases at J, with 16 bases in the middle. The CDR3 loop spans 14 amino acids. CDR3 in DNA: TGTGCCAGCAGCCCTAAGGGGTCCGAACACGAGCAGTACTTC. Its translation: CASSPKGSEHEQYF.

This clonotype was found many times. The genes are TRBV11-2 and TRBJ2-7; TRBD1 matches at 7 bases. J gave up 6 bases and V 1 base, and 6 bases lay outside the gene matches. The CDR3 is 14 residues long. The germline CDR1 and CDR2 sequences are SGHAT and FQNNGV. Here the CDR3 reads CASSLVKGQSEQYF. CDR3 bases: TGTGCCAGCAGCTTAGTTAAGGGACAGTCCGAGCAGTACTTC.

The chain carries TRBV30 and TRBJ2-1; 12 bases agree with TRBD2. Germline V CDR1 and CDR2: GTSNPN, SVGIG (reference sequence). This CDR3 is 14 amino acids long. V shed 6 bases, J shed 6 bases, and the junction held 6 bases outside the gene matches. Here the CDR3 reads CACLTSGRGNEQFF. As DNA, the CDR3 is TGTGCCTGTCTGACTAGCGGGAGAGGCAATGAGCAGTTCTTC.

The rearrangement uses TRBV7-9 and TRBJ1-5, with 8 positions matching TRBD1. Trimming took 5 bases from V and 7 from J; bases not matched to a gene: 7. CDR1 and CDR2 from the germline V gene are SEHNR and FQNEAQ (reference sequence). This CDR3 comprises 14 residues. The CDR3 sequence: CASSVGQGPQPQHF. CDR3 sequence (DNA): TGTGCCAGCAGCGTTGGACAGGGACCCCAGCCCCAGCATTTT.

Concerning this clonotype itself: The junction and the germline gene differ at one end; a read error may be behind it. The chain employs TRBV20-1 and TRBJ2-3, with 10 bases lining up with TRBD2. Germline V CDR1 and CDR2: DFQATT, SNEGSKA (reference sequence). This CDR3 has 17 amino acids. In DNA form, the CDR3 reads TGCTGTGCTAGAGCCACCATAGCGGGAGGTAGGACAGATACGCAGTATTTT. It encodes CCARATIAGGRTDTQYF.

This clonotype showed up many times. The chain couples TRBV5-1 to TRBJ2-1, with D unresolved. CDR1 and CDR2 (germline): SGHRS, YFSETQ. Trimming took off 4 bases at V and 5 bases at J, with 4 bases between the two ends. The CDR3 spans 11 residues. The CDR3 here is CASSLNNEQFF. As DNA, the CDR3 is TGCGCCAGCAGCCTCAACAATGAGCAGTTCTTC.